Presented here are 12 T cell receptor beta chains from one specimen sequenced in a study of control samples from healthy donors and cancer patients. Clones were read by immunoSEQ multiplex PCR, and TCRdb kept only the in-frame ones, dropping some. The sample holds fewer than 100,000 clones, roughly four fifths seen once. Input material: blood. The receptors were gathered from a woman in her sixties or seventies in good health.

V is TRBV11-2 and J is TRBJ1-6, with TRBD1 matching over 8 bases. The germline CDR1 and CDR2 sequences are SGHAT and FQNNGV. The trim removed 4 bases at V and 7 bases at J, leaving 6 bases unmatched. The CDR3 runs 15 residues. Written as DNA, the CDR3 is TGTGCCAGCAGCTCCCAGGGGGCCAGGAATTCACCCCTCCACTTT. Residues: CASSSQGARNSPLHF.

V usage is TRBV4-3 and J usage is TRBJ1-4, with D unclear. Germline CDR1 LGHNA, CDR2 YSLEER. Trimming removed 1 base at V and 0 bases at J, with 6 bases between. This CDR3 contains 15 residues. For the CDR3, the DNA is TGCGCCAGCAGCCAAGTGGTCTCAACTAATGAAAAACTGTTTTTT. Its protein product is CASSQVVSTNEKLFF.

The rearrangement links TRBV6-5 to TRBJ1-2; 8 bases map to TRBD1. CDR1 is MNHEY, CDR2 SVGAGI, per germline. Losses at the gene ends were 4 bases for V and 3 bases for J; bases not matched to a gene: 4. The CDR3 extends over 14 amino acids. The CDR3 reads CASSSGTGYYGYTF. In DNA, the CDR3 is TGTGCCAGCAGTTCCGGGACAGGTTACTATGGCTACACCTTC.

This clone was recorded a few times. The chain couples TRBV19 to TRBJ1-6; a possible D gene is TRBD1 (6 bases). The CDR3 is made up of 14 amino acids. Germline V lookup: CDR1 LNHDA, CDR2 SQIVND (reference sequence). V lost 3 bases and J lost 6, with 9 bases in between. CDR3 amino acids: CASSIQGSNSPLHF. CDR3 DNA: TGTGCCAGTAGTATCCAGGGGTCTAATTCACCCCTCCACTTT.

The J gene is TRBJ2-4, the V gene TRBV28; D possibly matches TRBD1 or TRBD2 (5 bases each). V lost 6 bases and J 7 bases, leaving 16 bases between the germline ends. The CDR3 is 14 amino acids. Germline CDR1 MDHEN, CDR2 SYDVKM. CDR3 bases: TGTGCCAGCAGCGATCAGGGTAGCGTGAACATTCAGTACTTC. Amino acid sequence: CASSDQGSVNIQYF. Full variable domain (outside the CDR3, taken from reference TRBV28 and TRBJ2-4): DVKVTQSSRYLVKRTGEKVFLECVQDMDHENMFWYRQDPGLGLRLIYFSYDVKMKEKGDIPEGYSVSREKKERFSLILESASTNQTSMYLCASSDQGSVNIQYFGAGTRLSVL.

This clone is a singleton in its sample. CDR3: CGSGFVYEQYF. CDR3 in DNA: TGTGGTTCAGGGTTTGTCTACGAGCAGTACTTC. The gene calls are TRBV28 and TRBJ2-7; weak D call: TRBD1 (5 bases). CDR1 is MDHEN and CDR2 is SYDVKM in the germline V gene. The CDR3 has 11 amino acids.

The CDR3, as DNA: TGCAGCGTTAACCAGAACCTCTATGGCTACACCTTC. Its protein is CSVNQNLYGYTF. V is TRBV29-1 and J is TRBJ1-2, with unresolved D. The germline CDR1 and CDR2 sequences are SQVTM and ANQGSEA. Trimming took 5 bases from V and 4 from J, leaving 11 bases between them. The CDR3 loop spans 12 amino acids.

This clone was counted between two and nine times. This chain uses TRBV29-1 with TRBJ1-5; no clear D. The CDR3 has 15 residues. Germline CDR1 is SQVTM and CDR2 is ANQGSEA. V lost 7 bases and J 4 bases, leaving 20 bases between the germline ends. CDR3 nucleotides: TGCAGCGCCGCGGACGGACTCCTAGGGAATCAGCCCCAGCATTTT. It translates to CSAADGLLGNQPQHF.

This chain uses TRBV19 with TRBJ1-2, with D unresolved. This CDR3 has 13 amino acids. CDR1 is LNHDA, CDR2 SQIVND, per germline (reference sequence). V shed 6 bases and J shed 6 bases, with 14 bases lying between them. The CDR3 nucleotides are TGTGCCAGTAGAGTCGACAAGGTGAATGGCTACACCTTC. This encodes CASRVDKVNGYTF. Supplemented by reference TRBV19 and TRBJ1-2, the full variable domain reads DGGITQSPKYLFRKEGQNVTLSCEQNLNHDAMYWYRQDPGQGLRLIYYSQIVNDFQKGDIAEGYSVSREKKESFPLTVTSAQKNPTAFYLCASRVDKVNGYTFGSGTRLTVV.

This chain joins TRBV9 and TRBJ2-1; weak D call: TRBD2 (6 bases). Germline CDR1 SGDLS, CDR2 YYNGEE. CDR3 length: 15 residues. Trimming took off 0 bases at V and 1 base at J, with 8 bases between the two ends. The CDR3 region has the DNA TGTGCCAGCAGCGTAGGACTAGGTTCCTACAATGAGCAGTTCTTC. It specifies CASSVGLGSYNEQFF.

This rearrangement joins TRBV21-1 to TRBJ2-7; the table's D call, TRBD1, has no DNA check behind it. TRBV21-1 is an annotated pseudogene. The CDR3 consists of 15 residues. In nucleotides, the CDR3 is TGTGCCAGCAGCAAAGAACAGGGGGCGCATTACGAGCAGTACTTC. It specifies CASSKEQGAHYEQYF.

To note about this clone: A junction boundary mismatches the germline segment, possibly from a read error. The chain recombines TRBV3-1 (or the pseudogene TRBV3-2) with TRBJ1-5, with D possibly being TRBD1 (6 bases). The CDR3 totals 11 residues. CDR1 is LGHDT and CDR2 is YNNKEL in the germline V gene (reference sequence). The CDR3 reads CASSNGGAHGF. The CDR3 DNA is TGTGCCAGCAGCAACGGGGGGGCTCACGGGTTT.